This entry features one T cell receptor beta chain sequence. Its antigen remains unidentified. It has no much larger one-base neighbor in the sample; base qualities were not kept. Counted from cysteine to phenylalanine, this CDR3 has 15 amino acids. Just the 45-base CDR3 DNA is kept, in frame starting at base 1. Taken from the germline V gene, the CDR1 and CDR2 loops are SQVTM and ANQGSEA. Trimming at the junction amounts to 0 bases on V and 9 bases on J, and the germline ends lie 20 bases apart. The cohort consisted of 666 healthy bone marrow donors. At the time of sampling, every cohort member was nominally healthy, though immune exposures that went unrecorded were likely present. The donor was CMV seropositive and belonged to the group of more than 250 seropositive cohort members. Every donor gave a peripheral blood sample, and the peripheral blood mononuclear cells from that sample were used for TCR beta sequencing. The Qiagen DNeasy Blood Extraction Kit was used to extract genomic DNA from the blood cell samples.

The sample comes from a study of cytomegalovirus exposure and HLA in healthy donors (dated by TCRdb to about 2017). Context from the whole study: In an earlier analysis of around 540 of the donors, approximately 300 Gb of sequence data and 100 million or so unique TCR beta sequences from 180 million or so T cells were reported. An early release that covered several hundred HLA-typed donors contained approximately 300 gigabases of sequencing data and 85 million to 100 million unique TCR sequences. The genetic ancestry cluster associated with self-reported Caucasian donors included 80% to 90% of the approximately 400 genotyped donors. The study aimed to test whether cataloging public T cell receptors could reveal signatures of past pathogen exposure. The T cell repertoires of some 700 subjects were profiled by immunosequencing and related to cytomegalovirus serostatus. Along with the 666-subject first cohort, a separate validation cohort of some 130 different subjects was used. The study combined high-throughput TCR immunosequencing, statistical association of individual TCRs with disease status, and machine learning to predict cytomegalovirus infection status. To study patterns of TCR occurrence, a later analysis re-analyzed previously published TCR beta repertoires from 666 donors and added high-resolution HLA genotyping. The later analysis used no new phenotypic data to find candidate immune exposures, relying instead on TCR beta sequences and their occurrence across donors. An earlier analysis of 587 of the donors used high-throughput TCR beta sequencing to judge whether each TCR beta V gene segment behaved as functional or pseudogenic. Donor age, sex, ethnicity and CMV serostatus were collected together with the repertoire data. A later genetic analysis took genome-wide SNP genotypes for about 65% of the roughly 670 donors and used that subset as a discovery cohort. All discovery cohort repertoires had been generated on a single sequencing platform. Both class I and class II loci were covered by HLA typing, at four-digit resolution. The number of typed donors differed by locus: roughly 629-640 for A, B, C, DRB1 and DQB1; about 520 for DQA1; roughly 600 for DPA1; and some 470 for DPB1. Several DR-DQ haplotypes were handled as single units for association and clustering, since linkage in the cohort was strong. Among a few hundred genotyped donors of the cohort, an average of approximately 230,000 unique TCR beta nucleotide sequences were sequenced per donor, around 18% of them non-productive. Overall study results and their limits: In vitro tests confirmed that a few of the cytomegalovirus-associated TCR beta chains recognize cytomegalovirus antigens. A later genetic analysis associated a missense DCLRE1C variant with V-gene and J-gene trimming of TCR beta chains, and an independent cohort replicated the association. A cluster of highly shared sequence variants was judged likely to represent a technical artifact of the sequencing pipeline. A further reported finding was that TCR beta sequences accurately predicted the HLA-A and HLA-B alleles for most subjects in the first cohort. In an earlier analysis of approximately 590 of the donors, most TCR beta V segments appeared in productive rearrangements about 87% or about 30% of the time, broadly matching IMGT annotations. Several of the top co-occurrence clusters appeared to be linked to parvovirus B19, influenza, CMV and Epstein-Barr virus, according to a later analysis. Compared with equally common non-associated chains, HLA-associated TCR beta chains in a later analysis were more clonally expanded and had lower generation probabilities. Because HLA typing was unavailable for some donors at each locus, only the typed subset was used in association tests. The authors suggested that the approach could potentially be extended to other disease states and immunological phenotypes. Presence/absence analyses assumed roughly uniform sequencing depth across donors, an assumption that may not hold. Most TCR sequences were observed very rarely across donors, whereas some public TCRs were present in many individuals. The study listed 164 TCR beta chains as associated with cytomegalovirus. This cohort had only TCR beta chains sequenced, and the lack of alpha or paired-chain data limited which features could be detected. Because counts were too low, roughly 18 rarely observed V segments, including chromosome 9 orphons, were left out of the earlier analysis of some 640 of the donors. A later genetic analysis reported fewer N-insertions in productive TCRs among donors in an Asian-associated ancestry cluster than the 666-donor mean. The only immune exposure information available for the cohort was CMV serostatus. Some IMGT-functional V segments, including TRBV6-2 and TRBV6-3, could not be told apart with the 87-base-pair reads, so those segments were excluded. In a later analysis, most CMV-associated TCR beta chains were found to appear HLA-restricted, with HLA associations seemingly driven largely by CMV exposure. A later analysis found that TCR association rates varied across HLA loci, with DRB1 alleles showing the most associated TCRs and HLA-C alleles the fewest. Strong co-occurrence of HLA alleles, especially DR and DQ, made assigning TCR associations to individual alleles difficult. The classifier was reported to diagnose cytomegalovirus status with high specificity and sensitivity in both the original and validation cohorts. A later analysis associated 15,000 or so TCR beta sequences with specific HLA alleles at a false discovery rate of 0.05. Correlated functional status among segregating V segments might reflect linkage disequilibrium, but an unknown experimental factor could not be ruled out.

Receptor libraries were prepared by the immunoSEQ multiplex PCR assay. For the multiplex PCR, a mixture combining 60 forward primers for TCR Vbeta segments and 13 reverse primers for TCR Jbeta segments was used. A multiplex PCR assay on genomic DNA amplified the CDR3 region of rearranged TCR beta genes. The amplified TCR beta libraries were sequenced on the Illumina HiSeq System as 87-base-pair reads. From the authors' description of their analysis: In a later analysis, approximately 74 million unique TCR beta chains were counted across the 500 to 850 repertoires, and around 11 million of these chains were shared by at least two donors. Raw reads were error-corrected and collapsed into unique sequences by a nearest-neighbor algorithm in which closely related sequences were merged to remove PCR and sequencing errors. Alignment of CDR3 sequences to IMGT reference sequences was used to assign V, D and J gene segments. For a sequence to be retained, a match of at least six nucleotides was required to both a V gene segment and a J gene segment. Rearrangements were called productive when the CDR3 lacked stop codons and stayed in frame with V and J; all others were non-productive. Following IMGT convention, CDR3 was defined as the stretch from the second conserved V-encoded cysteine to the conserved J-encoded phenylalanine. Sequences without an unambiguous match to a single V gene segment were excluded from the earlier analysis of 500 to 700 of the donors. An earlier analysis of 450 to 650 of the donors called V segments functional above 56.7% productive rearrangements and segregating when the between-donor standard deviation exceeded 5%. To diagnose cytomegalovirus status from the catalog of TCR beta chain sequences, a statistical classification framework was built. In a later analysis, V and J genes were assigned by comparing TCR nucleotide sequences against IMGT/GENE-DB human TR gene sequences. A later analysis assigned CDR3 sequences and most-parsimonious VDJ recombination scenarios with the TCRdist pipeline. In a later analysis, each TCR beta chain was defined by its CDR3 amino acid sequence together with its V-gene family, and reads without a unique V-gene family were excluded. As a way to deal with suspected cross-contamination and a sequencing artifact, a later analysis dropped 640 or so nucleotide sequences that were highly shared and had low generation probability. For each public chain, a later analysis derived a clonal expansion index from normalized ranks of inferred template counts within each repertoire. A later analysis computed generation probabilities with a VDJ recombination model fitted to out-of-frame rearrangements, and checked the results against IGoR. Hypergeometric tests were used in a later analysis to score TCR-TCR, TCR-HLA and TCR-CMV co-occurrence, with a repertoire-size bias correction applied to the TCR pairs. A later analysis estimated false discovery rates by permuting HLA or CMV assignments 20 times. In a later analysis, co-occurring TCRs were grouped using DBSCAN, and TCRdist sequence similarity was added for clustering within HLA-allele-positive subsets. Repertoires with fewer than 30,000 or more than 120,000 public chains were left out of co-occurrence clustering, as were about 5 repertoires with anomalous nucleotide sharing. The immuneACCESS repertoire file appears here via TCRdb, limited to in-frame rearrangements. These files lack a portion of the clones; in checked studies, under half of the deficit traces to unresolved V genes, and the cause of the others is not known. V and J calls and clone size are given by that table; D and trimming were obtained from the DNA. This sample gives around 67,000 clones in total; 70% to 80% of them show up just once. The ten biggest clones cover 7% to 8% of the sample.

The V and J genes are TRBV29-1 and TRBJ2-5; the D gene is possibly TRBD1, with 5 bases matching. The sequenced material came from PBMCs. This TCR was recovered from a man aged 18 to 29 in good health and CMV-seropositive. The nucleotide sequence is TGCAGCGTTGAAGATCAAAGGACACGGAGTTTGCCCCAGTACTTC. This gives the protein CSVEDQRTRSLPQYF.